The 10 T cell receptor beta chains below all came from one sample that was sequenced in a study of cytomegalovirus exposure and HLA in healthy donors. Assay used: immunoSEQ multiplex PCR; TCRdb lists only in-frame clones, some missing. This sample has more than 85,000 clones, with around nine tenths found just once. The sequenced material came from PBMCs. Source of these receptors: a young woman in good health and CMV-seronegative.

The chain has TRBV28 and TRBJ1-2; D uncertain. V was trimmed by 5 bases and J by 1 base, leaving 8 bases between them. The CDR3 runs 13 residues. Germline CDR1 reads MDHEN; CDR2 reads SYDVKM. CDR3 coding DNA: TGTGCCAGCAGTCCGGGGATTAACTATGGCTACACCTTC. This codes for CASSPGINYGYTF.

This chain uses TRBV4-3 with TRBJ2-7; TRBD1 matches 11 bases. The CDR3 consists of 16 residues. Germline CDR1 and CDR2: LGHNA and YSLEER. Unmatched junction bases numbered 4, after V lost 0 bases and J lost 3 bases. Here the CDR3 DNA reads TGCGCCAGCAGCCAAGACCCGGGACAGGGGGGCTACGAGCAGTACTTC. It is translated as CASSQDPGQGGYEQYF.

This rearrangement joins TRBV28 to TRBJ2-1; D is possibly TRBD1 (6 bases). The V end was cut by 7 bases, the J end by 1 base, with 14 bases between. The germline gives CDR1 MDHEN, CDR2 SYDVKM. The CDR3 is 15 residues long. The CDR3 coding sequence is TGTGCCAGCATCTCCGGGACACAATCCTACAATGAGCAGTTCTTC. This gives the protein CASISGTQSYNEQFF.

The chain carries TRBV6-5 and TRBJ2-7; 10 bases fit TRBD1. CDR1 is MNHEY and CDR2 is SVGAGI in the germline V gene. This CDR3 region has 16 residues. Trimming removed 3 bases from V and 4 bases from J; junction bases left unmatched: 9. The CDR3 DNA follows: TGTGCCAGCAGTTATTCCAGGACAGGGGGGGCATACGAGCAGTACTTC. This gives the protein CASSYSRTGGAYEQYF.

This sequence joins TRBV4-3 and TRBJ1-4; TRBD1 matches at 8 bases. Germline V lookup: CDR1 LGHNA, CDR2 YSLEER. With 0 bases clipped from V and 3 bases from J, the junction kept 3 bases outside the gene matches. This CDR3 has 16 amino acids. CDR3 sequence: CASSQEGTGSNEKLFF. The CDR3 bases are TGCGCCAGCAGCCAAGAGGGGACAGGCTCTAATGAAAAACTGTTTTTT.

The gene calls are TRBV7-9 and TRBJ2-7; 12 positions match TRBD2. There are 15 residues in the CDR3. CDR1 SEHNR and CDR2 FQNEAQ come from the germline V gene (reference sequence). V shed 4 bases, J shed 7 bases, and the junction held 8 bases outside the gene matches. The CDR3 coding sequence is TGTGCCAGCAGCTCTCTGCCACTAGCGGGAGGTGAGCAGTACTTC. It yields the protein CASSSLPLAGGEQYF.

The V and J genes are TRBV6-5 and TRBJ2-7; 10 bases line up with TRBD1. Germline CDR1 and CDR2: MNHEY and SVGAGI. J was trimmed by 5 bases and V by 8 bases; bases with no gene match: 3. This CDR3 spans 12 amino acids. The CDR3 loop reads CASRDRGHEQYF. In DNA, the CDR3 is TGTGCCAGCCGGGACAGGGGTCACGAGCAGTACTTC.

The chain carries TRBV28 and TRBJ2-7; maybe TRBD2 (6 bases). The CDR3 has 15 amino acids. The V and J ends lost 6 bases and 2 bases respectively, with 17 bases between them. Looked up from germline, CDR1 is MDHEN and CDR2 is SYDVKM. The CDR3 loop is CASREGGGPPYEQYF. CDR3 DNA sequence: TGTGCCAGCAGGGAGGGAGGAGGCCCCCCCTACGAGCAGTACTTC.

The chain couples TRBV5-6 to TRBJ1-1; D may be TRBD1 (5 bases). CDR1 SGHDT and CDR2 YYEEEE come from the germline V gene. The CDR3 has 13 amino acids. V lost 2 bases and J 11 bases, leaving 16 bases between the germline ends. CDR3 amino acids: CASSFVVSGGAFF. For the CDR3, the DNA is TGTGCCAGCAGCTTTGTCGTGAGTGGGGGGGCTTTCTTT.

This CDR3 reads CASSPPTATREQYF. The CDR3, as DNA: TGTGCCAGCAGTCCACCGACAGCTACGCGGGAGCAGTACTTC. The chain combines TRBV28 with TRBJ2-7; possible D gene TRBD1, 5 bases. The V gene lost 5 bases and the J gene lost 7 bases, with 18 bases spanning the gap. Germline CDR1 MDHEN, CDR2 SYDVKM. The CDR3 sequence is 14 residues long.